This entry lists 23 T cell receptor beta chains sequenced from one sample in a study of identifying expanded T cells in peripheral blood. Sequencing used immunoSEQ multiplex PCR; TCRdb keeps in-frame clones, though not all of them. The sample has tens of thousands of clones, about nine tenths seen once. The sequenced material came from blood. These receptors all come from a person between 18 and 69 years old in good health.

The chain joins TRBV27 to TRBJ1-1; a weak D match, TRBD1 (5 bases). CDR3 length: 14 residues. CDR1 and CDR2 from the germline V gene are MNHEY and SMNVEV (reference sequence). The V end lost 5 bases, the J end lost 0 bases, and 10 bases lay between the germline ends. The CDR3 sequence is CASSPQTVNTEAFF. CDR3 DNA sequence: TGTGCCAGCAGTCCCCAGACAGTGAACACTGAAGCTTTCTTT.

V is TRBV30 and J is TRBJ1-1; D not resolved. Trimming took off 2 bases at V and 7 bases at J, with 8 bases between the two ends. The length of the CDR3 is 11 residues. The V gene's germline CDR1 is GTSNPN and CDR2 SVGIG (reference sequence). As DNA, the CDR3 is TGTGCCTGGAGTCGGCGGGTTGAAGCTTTCTTT. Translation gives CAWSRRVEAFF.

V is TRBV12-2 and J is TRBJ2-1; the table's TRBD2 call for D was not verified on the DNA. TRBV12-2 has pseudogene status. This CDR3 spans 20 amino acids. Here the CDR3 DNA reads TGTGCAAGTCGCTTAGCATTGTCTAGCGGGGGGGCCCCCCCCTACAATGAGCAGTTCTTC. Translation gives CASRLALSSGGAPPYNEQFF.

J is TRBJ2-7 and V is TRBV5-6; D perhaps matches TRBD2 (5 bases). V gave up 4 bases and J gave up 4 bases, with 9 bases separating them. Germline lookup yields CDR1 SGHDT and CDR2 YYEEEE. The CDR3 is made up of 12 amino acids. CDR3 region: CASSPGFYEQYF. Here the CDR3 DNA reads TGTGCCAGCAGCCCGGGATTTTACGAGCAGTACTTC.

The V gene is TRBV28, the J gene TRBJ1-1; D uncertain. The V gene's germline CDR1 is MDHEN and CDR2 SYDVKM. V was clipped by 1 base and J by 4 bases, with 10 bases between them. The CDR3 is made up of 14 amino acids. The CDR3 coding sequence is TGTGCCAGCAGTTTATACTTGAGGGCCACTGAAGCTTTCTTT. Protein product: CASSLYLRATEAFF.

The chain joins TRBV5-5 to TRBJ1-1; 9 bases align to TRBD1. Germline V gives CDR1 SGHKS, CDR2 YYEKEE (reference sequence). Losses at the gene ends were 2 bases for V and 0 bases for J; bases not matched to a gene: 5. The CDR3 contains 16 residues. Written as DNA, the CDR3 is TGTGCCAGCAGCTTAGGACAGGGGATCATGAACACTGAAGCTTTCTTT. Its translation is CASSLGQGIMNTEAFF.

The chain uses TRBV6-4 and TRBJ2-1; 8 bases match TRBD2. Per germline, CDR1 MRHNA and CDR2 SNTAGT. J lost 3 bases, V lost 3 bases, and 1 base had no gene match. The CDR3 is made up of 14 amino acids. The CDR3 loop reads CASSEAGDYNEQFF. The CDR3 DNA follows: TGTGCCAGCAGTGAAGCGGGAGACTACAATGAGCAGTTCTTC.

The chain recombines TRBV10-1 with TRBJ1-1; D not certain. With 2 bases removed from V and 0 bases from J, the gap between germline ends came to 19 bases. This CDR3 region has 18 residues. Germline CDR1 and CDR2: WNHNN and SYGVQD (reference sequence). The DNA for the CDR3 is TGCGCCAGCAGTGAGCCCAGCGGGCACCACCCCCTGAACACTGAAGCTTTCTTT. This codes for CASSEPSGHHPLNTEAFF.

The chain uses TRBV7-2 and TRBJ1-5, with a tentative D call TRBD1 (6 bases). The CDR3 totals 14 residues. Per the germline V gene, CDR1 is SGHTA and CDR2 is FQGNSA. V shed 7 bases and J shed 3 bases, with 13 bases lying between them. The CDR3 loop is CASTRRGPNQPQHF. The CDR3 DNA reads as TGTGCCAGCACCCGCAGGGGTCCCAATCAGCCCCAGCATTTT.

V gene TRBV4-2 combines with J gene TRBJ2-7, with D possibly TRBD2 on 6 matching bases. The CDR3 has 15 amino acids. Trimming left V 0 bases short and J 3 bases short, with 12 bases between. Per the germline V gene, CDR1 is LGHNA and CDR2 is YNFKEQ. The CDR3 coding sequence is TGTGCCAGCAGCCAAGATATTTCCGGGGGCTACGAGCAGTACTTC. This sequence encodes CASSQDISGGYEQYF.

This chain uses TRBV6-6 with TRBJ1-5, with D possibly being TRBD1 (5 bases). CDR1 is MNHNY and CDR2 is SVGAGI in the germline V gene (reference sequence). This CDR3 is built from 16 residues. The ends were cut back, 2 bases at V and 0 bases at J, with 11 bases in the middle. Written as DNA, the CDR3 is TGTGCCAGCAGTTACGGGGGGGAGGATAGCAATCAGCCCCAGCATTTT. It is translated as CASSYGGEDSNQPQHF.

The DNA for the CDR3 is TGTGCCAGCAGCTCAGTAACCGGGACAGGGAAGTTCTTC. This encodes CASSSVTGTGKFF. V gene TRBV5-5 combines with J gene TRBJ2-1, with 9 positions matching TRBD1. V was clipped by 3 bases and J by 14 bases; unmatched bases: 9. CDR3 length equals 13 residues. Per the germline V gene, CDR1 is SGHKS and CDR2 is YYEKEE (reference sequence).

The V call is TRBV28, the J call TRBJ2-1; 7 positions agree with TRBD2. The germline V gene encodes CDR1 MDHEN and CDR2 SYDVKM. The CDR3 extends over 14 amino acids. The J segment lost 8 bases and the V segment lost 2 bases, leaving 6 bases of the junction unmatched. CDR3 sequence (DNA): TGTGCCAGCAGTTTAGGGGGGAGGGACGATGAGCAGTTCTTC. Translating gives CASSLGGRDDEQFF. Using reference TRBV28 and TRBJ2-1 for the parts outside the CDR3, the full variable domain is DVKVTQSSRYLVKRTGEKVFLECVQDMDHENMFWYRQDPGLGLRLIYFSYDVKMKEKGDIPEGYSVSREKKERFSLILESASTNQTSMYLCASSLGGRDDEQFFGPGTRLTVL.

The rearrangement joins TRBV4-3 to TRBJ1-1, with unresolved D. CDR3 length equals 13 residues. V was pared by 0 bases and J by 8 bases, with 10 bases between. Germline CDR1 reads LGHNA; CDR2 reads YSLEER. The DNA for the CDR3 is TGCGCCAGCAGCCAAGATAGGACGGTGGAAGCTTTCTTT. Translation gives CASSQDRTVEAFF.

CDR3 DNA: TGTGCCAGCAGCTTGGAACTCTCGATGCCCCAGCATTTT. Its translation is CASSLELSMPQHF. The gene calls are TRBV5-6 and TRBJ1-5, with unresolved D. The ends were cut back, 0 bases at V and 9 bases at J, with 10 bases in the middle. Per the germline V gene, CDR1 is SGHDT and CDR2 is YYEEEE. CDR3 length: 13 residues.

CDR3 nucleotide sequence: TGTGCCAGCAGAGAGGGATTACGACAAGAGACCCAGTACTTC. Its protein is CASREGLRQETQYF. The rearrangement joins TRBV2 to TRBJ2-5, with D possibly TRBD2 on 5 matching bases. V shed 6 bases and J shed 2 bases, with 13 bases lying between them. The length of the CDR3 is 14 residues. The germline CDR1 and CDR2 sequences are SNHLY and FYNNEI.

CDR3 sequence reads: CASRVRGSYEQYF. In nucleotides, the CDR3 is TGTGCCAGCAGGGTCCGGGGCTCCTACGAGCAGTACTTC. The V gene is TRBV5-4, the J gene TRBJ2-7; tentatively, D is TRBD2 (5 bases). The germline V and J ends were trimmed by 5 bases and 0 bases, with 9 bases remaining between them. Germline lookup yields CDR1 SGHNT and CDR2 YYREEE (reference sequence). The CDR3 is made up of 13 amino acids.

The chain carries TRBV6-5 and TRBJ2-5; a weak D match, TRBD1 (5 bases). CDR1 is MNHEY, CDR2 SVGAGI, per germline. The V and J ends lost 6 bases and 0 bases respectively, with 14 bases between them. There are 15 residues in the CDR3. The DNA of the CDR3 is TGTGCCAGCAGCCGACAGATTAGGTACCAAGAGACCCAGTACTTC. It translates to CASSRQIRYQETQYF.

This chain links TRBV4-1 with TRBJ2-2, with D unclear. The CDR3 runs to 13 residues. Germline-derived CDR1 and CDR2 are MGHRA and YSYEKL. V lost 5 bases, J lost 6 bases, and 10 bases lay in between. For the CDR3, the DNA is TGCGCCAGCAGCTATCGGTCCCCCGGGGAGCTGTTTTTT. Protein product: CASSYRSPGELFF.

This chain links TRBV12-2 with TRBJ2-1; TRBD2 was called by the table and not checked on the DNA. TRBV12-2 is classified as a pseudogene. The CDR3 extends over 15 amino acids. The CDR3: CASRLPKGGRNEQFF. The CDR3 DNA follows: TGTGCAAGTCGCTTACCCAAGGGAGGACGCAATGAGCAGTTCTTC.

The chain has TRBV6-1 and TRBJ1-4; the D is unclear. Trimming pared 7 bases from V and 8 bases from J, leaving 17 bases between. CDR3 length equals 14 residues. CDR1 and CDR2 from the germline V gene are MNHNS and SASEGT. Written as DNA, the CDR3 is TGTGCCAGCACCCGAGGAGAGGGCGGGGAAAAACTGTTTTTT. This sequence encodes CASTRGEGGEKLFF.

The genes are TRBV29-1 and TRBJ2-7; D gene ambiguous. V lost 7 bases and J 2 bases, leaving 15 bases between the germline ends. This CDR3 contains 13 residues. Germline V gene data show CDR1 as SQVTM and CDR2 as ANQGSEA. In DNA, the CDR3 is TGCAGCGCCCAGACCGGGTTCACCTACGAGCAGTACTTC. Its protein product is CSAQTGFTYEQYF.

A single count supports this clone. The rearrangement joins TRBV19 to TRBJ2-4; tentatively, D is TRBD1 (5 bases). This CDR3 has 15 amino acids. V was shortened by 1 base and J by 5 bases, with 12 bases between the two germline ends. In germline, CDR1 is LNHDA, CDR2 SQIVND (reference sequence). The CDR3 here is CASSIASGIQNIQYF. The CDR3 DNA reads TGTGCCAGTAGTATAGCCTCAGGGATCCAAAACATTCAGTACTTC.